The 8 T cell receptor beta chains below were found in one sample sequenced in a study of CD8 T cells in ankylosing spondylitis. The antigens these receptors bind are not known. TCRdb redid the calling of the 5' RACE reads with MiXCR, one entry per CDR3 protein. The repertoire holds a few hundred thousand distinct CDR3 sequences, over 15% seen once, with over 1% in the top ten. Study findings and constraints: A TCR beta motif of seven or eight highly homologous variants appeared characteristic of ankylosing spondylitis blood.

The sample consisted of blood, either unsorted or a sorted T cell fraction (not recorded which). The receptors here all came from a male donor with ankylosing spondylitis.

The chain uses TRBV10-2 and TRBJ1-4, with TRBD1 matching over 12 bases. Germline values: CDR1 WSHSY, CDR2 SAAADI. V was clipped by 3 bases and J by 5 bases; unmatched bases: 7. The CDR3 covers 17 residues. CDR3 coding DNA: TGCGCCAGCAGTGATCGGGACAGGGGGCGTTGGAATGAAAAACTGTTTTTT. Translating it yields CASSDRDRGRWNEKLFF.

In its sample, this clonotype was seen a few times. The chain combines TRBV4-3 with TRBJ2-1, with TRBD2 matching 7 bases. The V gene end was trimmed by 2 bases and the J gene end by 12 bases; junction bases not matched to a gene: 4. This CDR3 region has 12 residues. Germline V gene sequence: CDR1 LGHNA, CDR2 YSLEER. The CDR3 is CASSQTSGGQFF. The CDR3 DNA is TGCGCCAGCAGCCAAACCTCGGGGGGGCAGTTCTTC.

The chain employs TRBV20-1 and TRBJ2-4, with D perhaps assigned TRBD1 or TRBD2 (5 bases each). Trimming stripped 4 bases from V and 5 bases from J, with 9 bases between. Per the germline V gene, CDR1 is DFQATT and CDR2 is SNEGSKA (reference sequence). The CDR3 has 12 amino acids. The CDR3 is CSAKGRQNIQYF. Here the CDR3 DNA reads TGCAGTGCTAAGGGACGGCAAAACATTCAGTACTTC.

This clonotype has just a few counts. This chain connects TRBV5-1 to TRBJ2-7; TRBD2 matches 11 bases. The CDR3 has 14 residues. The junction had 3 bases not matched to a gene; V was cut back by 4 bases and J by 3 bases. Germline CDR1 and CDR2: SGHRS and YFSETQ. DNA for the CDR3: TGCGCCAGCAGCGCCACTAGCGGGAGCTACGAGCAGTACTTC. It encodes CASSATSGSYEQYF.

The CDR3 protein is CASSLHMGTSGETQYF. CDR3 nucleotide sequence: TGTGCCAGCAGCTTGCATATGGGGACTAGCGGAGAGACCCAGTACTTC. The chain employs TRBV5-5 and TRBJ2-5; 11 bases map to TRBD2. Germline assignment: CDR1 SGHKS and CDR2 YYEKEE (reference sequence). This CDR3 has 16 residues. V trimming: 1 base; J trimming: 4 bases; junction bases outside the gene matches: 6.

This clonotype came up a few times. V gene TRBV5-6 combines with J gene TRBJ1-6; D perhaps matches TRBD1 (5 bases). Germline V lookup: CDR1 SGHDT, CDR2 YYEEEE. This CDR3 comprises 15 residues. V was shortened by 0 bases and J by 8 bases, with 12 bases between the two germline ends. In DNA, the CDR3 is TGTGCCAGCAGCTTGGGATGGGACGGGGATTCACCCCTCCACTTT. This sequence encodes CASSLGWDGDSPLHF.

CDR3 sequence: CASSASTGPDNEQFF. CDR3 nucleotide sequence: TGTGCCAGCAGTGCCTCCACAGGGCCGGATAATGAGCAGTTCTTC. The chain joins TRBV6-1 to TRBJ2-1; D might be TRBD1 (6 bases). Germline values: CDR1 MNHNS, CDR2 SASEGT. The CDR3 runs to 15 residues. V was shortened by 4 bases and J by 7 bases, with 17 bases between the two germline ends.

J is TRBJ2-1 and V is TRBV11-2; 7 nucleotides match TRBD1. Per the germline V gene, CDR1 is SGHAT and CDR2 is FQNNGV. The CDR3 runs 17 residues. With V trimmed by 4 bases and J by 7 bases, 16 bases remained unmatched. CDR3 residues: CASSSGVTGVLENEQFF. In DNA form, the CDR3 reads TGTGCCAGCAGCTCCGGGGTCACAGGGGTTTTAGAGAATGAGCAGTTCTTC.